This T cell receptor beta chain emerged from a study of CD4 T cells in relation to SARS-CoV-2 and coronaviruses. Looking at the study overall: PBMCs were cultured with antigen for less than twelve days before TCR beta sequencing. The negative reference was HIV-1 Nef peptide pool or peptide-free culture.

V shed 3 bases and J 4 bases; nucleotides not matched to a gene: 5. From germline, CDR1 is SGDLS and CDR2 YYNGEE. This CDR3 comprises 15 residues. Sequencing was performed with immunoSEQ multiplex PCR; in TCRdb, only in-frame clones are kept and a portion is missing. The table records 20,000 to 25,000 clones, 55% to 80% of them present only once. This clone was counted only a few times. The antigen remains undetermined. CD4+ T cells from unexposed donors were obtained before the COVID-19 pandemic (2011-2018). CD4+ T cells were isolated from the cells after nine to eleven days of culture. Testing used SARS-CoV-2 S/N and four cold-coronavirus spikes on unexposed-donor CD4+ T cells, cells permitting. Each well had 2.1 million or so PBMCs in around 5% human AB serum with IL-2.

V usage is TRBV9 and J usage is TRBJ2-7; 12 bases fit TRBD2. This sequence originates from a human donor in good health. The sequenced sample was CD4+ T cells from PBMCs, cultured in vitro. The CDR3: CASSATSGRGYEQYF. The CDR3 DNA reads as TGTGCCAGCAGCGCGACTAGCGGGAGAGGATACGAGCAGTACTTC.